This T cell receptor beta chain was captured by sequencing in a study of blood T cell repertoires in COVID-19. About the research overall: Samples of COVID-19 (acute and convalescent) were obtained from the United States, Italy and Spain. PBMCs, B-cell-depleted T cells, or T cells provided the cDNA or gDNA that made up the material.

In the authors' methods: Reference gene primer amplification in the assay estimated nucleated cell counts. Sequenced by immunoSEQ multiplex PCR; TCRdb stores in-frame clones only, minus some. For V, J and clone size, that table is used; D and trimming come from the DNA. Among about 190,000 clones listed, roughly 73% were seen once. Germline V lookup: CDR1 MNHEY, CDR2 SVGEGT. V was pared by 5 bases and J by 0 bases, with 18 bases of the junction left unmatched. The CDR3 sequence is 21 residues long. Material: peripheral blood. The chain employs TRBV6-2 or TRBV6-3 and TRBJ1-6; 8 bases are shared with TRBD1. This TCR was sampled from a woman older than 75 with active or convalescent COVID-19. The CDR3 bases are TGTGCCAGCAGTCCGGCCCGCCGGACAGGGCTCGCCAGCTCCTATAATTCACCCCTCCACTTT. This sequence encodes CASSPARRTGLASSYNSPLHF.